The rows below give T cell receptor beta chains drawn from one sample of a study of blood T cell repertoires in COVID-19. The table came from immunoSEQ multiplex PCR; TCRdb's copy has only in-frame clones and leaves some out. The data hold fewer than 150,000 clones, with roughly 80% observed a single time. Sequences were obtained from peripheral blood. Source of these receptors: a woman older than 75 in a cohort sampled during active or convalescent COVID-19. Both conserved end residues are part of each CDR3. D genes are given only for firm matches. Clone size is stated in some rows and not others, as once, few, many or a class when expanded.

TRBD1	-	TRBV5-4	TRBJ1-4	CASSLGGTGAEKLFF	TGTGCCAGCAGCTTGGGGGGGACAGGGGCTGAAAAACTGTTTTTT
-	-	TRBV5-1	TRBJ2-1	CASSPPGEVGREQFF	TGCGCCAGCAGCCCTCCCGGGGAGGTCGGGCGGGAGCAGTTCTTC
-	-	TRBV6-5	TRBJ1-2	CASRGGGGYGYTF	TGTGCCAGCAGAGGGGGGGGAGGCTATGGCTACACCTTC
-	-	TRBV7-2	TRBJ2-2	CASSFDKLNTGELFF	TGTGCCAGCAGCTTTGACAAGCTCAACACCGGGGAGCTGTTTTTT
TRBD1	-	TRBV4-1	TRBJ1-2	CASSQAGTAYGYTF	TGCGCCAGCAGCCAGGCCGGGACAGCTTATGGCTACACCTTC
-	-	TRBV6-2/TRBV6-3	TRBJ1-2	CASSYRTGRGYTF	TGTGCCAGCAGTTATCGCACAGGGAGAGGCTACACCTTC
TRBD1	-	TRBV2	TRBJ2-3	CASSRQGYRDTQYF	TGTGCCAGCAGTCGACAGGGGTATCGAGATACGCAGTATTTT
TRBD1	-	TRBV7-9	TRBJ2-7	CASSFSTGFYEQYF	TGTGCCAGCAGCTTCTCGACAGGGTTCTACGAGCAGTACTTC
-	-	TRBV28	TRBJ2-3	CASSSSGVSTDTQYF	TGTGCCAGCAGTTCCTCGGGGGTTAGCACAGATACGCAGTATTTT
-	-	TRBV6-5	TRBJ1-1	CASSYAAEVLNTEAFF	TGTGCCAGCAGTTACGCCGCGGAGGTGTTGAACACTGAAGCTTTCTTT
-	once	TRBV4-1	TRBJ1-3	CASSRGGGNTIYF	TGCGCCAGCAGCCGGGGGGGAGGAAACACCATATATTTT
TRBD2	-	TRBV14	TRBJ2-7	CASSRLLLAGVNEQYF	TGTGCCAGCAGCCGCCTCCTTCTAGCGGGAGTTAACGAGCAGTACTTC
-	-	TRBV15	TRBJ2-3	CATSMYYLDTQYF	TGTGCCACCAGCATGTACTACCTAGATACGCAGTATTTT
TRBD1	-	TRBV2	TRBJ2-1	CASMGQGPNEQFF	TGTGCCAGCATGGGACAGGGTCCCAATGAGCAGTTCTTC
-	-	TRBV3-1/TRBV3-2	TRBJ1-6	CASSLTGLLLHF	TGTGCCAGCAGCCTTACAGGGTTGCTCCTCCACTTT
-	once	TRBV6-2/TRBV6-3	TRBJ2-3	CASSVQGNTQYF	TGTGCCAGCAGTGTACAGGGTAATACGCAGTATTTT